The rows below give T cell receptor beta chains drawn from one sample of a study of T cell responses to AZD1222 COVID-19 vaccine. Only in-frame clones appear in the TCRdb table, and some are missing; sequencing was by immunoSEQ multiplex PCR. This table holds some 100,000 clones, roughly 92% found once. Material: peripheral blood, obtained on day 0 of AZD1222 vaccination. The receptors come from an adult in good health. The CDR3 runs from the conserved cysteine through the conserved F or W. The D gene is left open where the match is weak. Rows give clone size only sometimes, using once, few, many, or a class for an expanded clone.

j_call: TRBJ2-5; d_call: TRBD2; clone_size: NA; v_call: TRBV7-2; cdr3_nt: TGTGCCAGCAGCTCTCGGACTAGCGGGGGTCGCGAGACCCAGTACTTC; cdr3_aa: CASSSRTSGGRETQYF
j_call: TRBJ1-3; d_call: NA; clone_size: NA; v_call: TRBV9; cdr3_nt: TGTGCCAGCAGCGTGTGGGGGAACGGAAACACCATATATTTT; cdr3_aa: CASSVWGNGNTIYF
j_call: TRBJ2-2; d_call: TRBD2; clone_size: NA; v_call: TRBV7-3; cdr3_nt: TGTGCCAGCAGCCCGAGGACTAGCGGCCCCGTATCTACCGGGGAGCTGTTTTTT; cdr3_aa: CASSPRTSGPVSTGELFF
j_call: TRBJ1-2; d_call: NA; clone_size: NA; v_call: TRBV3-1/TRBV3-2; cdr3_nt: TGTGCCAGCAGCCAAGTAGCAGGGTTCGATGGCTACACCTTC; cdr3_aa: CASSQVAGFDGYTF
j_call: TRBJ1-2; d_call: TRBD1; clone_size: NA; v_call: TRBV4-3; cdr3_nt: TGCGCCAGCAGGGGACAGGGGGCAGGCTATGGCTACACCTTC; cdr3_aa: CASRGQGAGYGYTF
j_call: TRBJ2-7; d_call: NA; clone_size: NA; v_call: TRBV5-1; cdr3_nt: TGCGCCAGCAGCTTGGCCGCAGGGTCCTACGAGCAGTACTTC; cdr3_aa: CASSLAAGSYEQYF
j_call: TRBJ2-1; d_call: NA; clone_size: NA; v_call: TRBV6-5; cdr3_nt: TGTGCCAGCAGAGACTGGACTAATGAGCAGTTCTTC; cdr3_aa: CASRDWTNEQFF
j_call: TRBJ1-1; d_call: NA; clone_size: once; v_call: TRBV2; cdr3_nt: TGTGCCAGCAGTGAAAGGTCTGGAGCTTTCTTT; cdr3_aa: CASSERSGAFF
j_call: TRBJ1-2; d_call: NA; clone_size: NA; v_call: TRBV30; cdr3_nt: TGTGCCTGGAGTCGCTCGAACCTTCGGGGCTATGGCTACACCTTC; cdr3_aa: CAWSRSNLRGYGYTF
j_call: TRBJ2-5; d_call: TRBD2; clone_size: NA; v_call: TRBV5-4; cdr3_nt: TGTGCCAGCAGCCTCCAAGGGGCGGGAGGAGAGACCCAGTACTTC; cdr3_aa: CASSLQGAGGETQYF
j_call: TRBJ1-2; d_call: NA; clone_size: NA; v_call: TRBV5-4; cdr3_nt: TGTGCCAGCAGCTCCCCGGACAAAAACTATGGCTACACCTTC; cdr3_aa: CASSSPDKNYGYTF
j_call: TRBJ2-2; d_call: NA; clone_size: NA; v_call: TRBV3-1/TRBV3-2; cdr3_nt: TGTGCCAGCAGCCAAGATAGGGAGGACAGCCTTACCGGGGAGCTGTTTTTT; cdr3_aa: CASSQDREDSLTGELFF
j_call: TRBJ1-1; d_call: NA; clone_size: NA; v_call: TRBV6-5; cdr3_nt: TGTGCCAGCAGTTACCAGGGGAACATGAACACTGAAGCTTTCTTT; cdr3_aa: CASSYQGNMNTEAFF
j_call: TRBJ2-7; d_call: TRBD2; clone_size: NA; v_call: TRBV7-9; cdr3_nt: TGTGCCAGCAGCCGATCACAACTAGCGGGGGCCCAAACCTACGAGCAGTACTTC; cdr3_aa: CASSRSQLAGAQTYEQYF
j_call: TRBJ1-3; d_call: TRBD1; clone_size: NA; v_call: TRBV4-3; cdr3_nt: TGCGCCAGCAGCCAAGGGACAGGGAACTCTGGAAACACCATATATTTT; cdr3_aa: CASSQGTGNSGNTIYF
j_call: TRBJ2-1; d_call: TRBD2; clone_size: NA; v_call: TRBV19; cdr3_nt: TGTGCCAGTCGGACTAGGGGCAATGAGCAGTTCTTC; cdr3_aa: CASRTRGNEQFF
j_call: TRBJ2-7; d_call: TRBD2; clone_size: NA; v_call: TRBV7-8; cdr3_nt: TGTGCCAGCAGGATAGCGGGGTCTGCCCCCGAGCAGTACTTC; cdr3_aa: CASRIAGSAPEQYF
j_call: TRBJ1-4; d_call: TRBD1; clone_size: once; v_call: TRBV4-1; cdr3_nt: TGCGCCAGCAGCATGCCCGGGACAGGTGATGAAAAACTGTTTTTT; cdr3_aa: CASSMPGTGDEKLFF
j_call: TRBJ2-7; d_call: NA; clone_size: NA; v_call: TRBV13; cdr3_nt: TGTGCCAGCAACTCTCGACTGGCGGAAGACCCCTACGAGCAGTACTTC; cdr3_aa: CASNSRLAEDPYEQYF
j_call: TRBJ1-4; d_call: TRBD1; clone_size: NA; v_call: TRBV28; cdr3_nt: TGTGCCAGCAGTCCGAGACAGGGGGCTCGCACTAATGAAAAACTGTTTTTT; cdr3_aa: CASSPRQGARTNEKLFF
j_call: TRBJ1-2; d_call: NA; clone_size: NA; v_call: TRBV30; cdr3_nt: TGTGCCTGGATGAGGCGCCGGGGGGAGGGCGGCTACACCTTC; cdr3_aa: CAWMRRRGEGGYTF
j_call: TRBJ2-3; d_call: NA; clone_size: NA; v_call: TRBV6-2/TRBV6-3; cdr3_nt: TGTGCCAGCAGTCAAGGGAAGGACACAGATACGCAGTATTTT; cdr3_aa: CASSQGKDTDTQYF
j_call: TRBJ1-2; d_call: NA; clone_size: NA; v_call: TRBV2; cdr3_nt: TGTGCCAGCAGTGCGAGTTCGACAGGCCGTCTTAGTTATGGCTACACCTTC; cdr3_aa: CASSASSTGRLSYGYTF
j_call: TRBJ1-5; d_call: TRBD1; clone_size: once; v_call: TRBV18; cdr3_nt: TGTGCCAGCTCACCGGGGACAGTACTAGATCAGCCCCAGCATTTT; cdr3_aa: CASSPGTVLDQPQHF
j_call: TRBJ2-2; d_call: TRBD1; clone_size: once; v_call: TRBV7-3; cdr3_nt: TGTGCCAGCAGCCCCTTAGACAGGGCAAACACCGGGGAGCTGTTTTTT; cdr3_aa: CASSPLDRANTGELFF
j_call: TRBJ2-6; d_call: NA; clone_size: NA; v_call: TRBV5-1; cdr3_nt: TGCGCCAGCAGCTTGGGTATGGGCCTTACCCTCTCTGGGGCCAACGTCCTGACTTTC; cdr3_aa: CASSLGMGLTLSGANVLTF
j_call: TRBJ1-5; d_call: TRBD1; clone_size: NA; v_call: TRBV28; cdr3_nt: TGTGCCAGCAGTTTATTGATTTGGGACAGGGGGCTCGGGAATCAGCCCCAGCATTTT; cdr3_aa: CASSLLIWDRGLGNQPQHF
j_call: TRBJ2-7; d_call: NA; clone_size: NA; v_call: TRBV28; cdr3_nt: TGTGCCAGCAGTCCCCCCGGTCGGTACGAGCAGTACTTC; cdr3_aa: CASSPPGRYEQYF
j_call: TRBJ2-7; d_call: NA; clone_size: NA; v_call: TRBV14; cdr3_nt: TGTGCCAGCAGCCAAAACCCCGTATCCTACGAGCAGTACTTC; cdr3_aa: CASSQNPVSYEQYF
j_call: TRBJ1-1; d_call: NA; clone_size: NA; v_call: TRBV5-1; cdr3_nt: TGCGCCAGCAGCACTCAGACGGGCTGGAACACTGAAGCTTTCTTT; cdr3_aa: CASSTQTGWNTEAFF
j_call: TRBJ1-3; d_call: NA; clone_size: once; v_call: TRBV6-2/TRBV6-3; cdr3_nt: TGTGCCAGCAGTTCAAGACGGAGCTCTGGAAACACCATATATTTT; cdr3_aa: CASSSRRSSGNTIYF
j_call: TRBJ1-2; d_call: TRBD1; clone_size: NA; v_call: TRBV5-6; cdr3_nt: TGTGCCAGCAGCTTGCGGACAGGAGTCCATGGCTACACCTTC; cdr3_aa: CASSLRTGVHGYTF
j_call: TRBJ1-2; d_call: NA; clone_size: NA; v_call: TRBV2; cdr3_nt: TGTGCCAGCAGTGAACGAGGCAGTCGGACCTATGGCTACACCTTC; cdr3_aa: CASSERGSRTYGYTF
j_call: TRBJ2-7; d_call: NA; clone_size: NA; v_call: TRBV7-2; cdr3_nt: TGTGCCAGCAGCTTATCTTGGGGGGCCAGGAACGAGCAGTACTTC; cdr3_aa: CASSLSWGARNEQYF
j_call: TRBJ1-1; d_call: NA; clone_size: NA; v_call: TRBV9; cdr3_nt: TGTGCCAGCAGCGTAGGGTGGAGCACTGAAGCTTTCTTT; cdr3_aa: CASSVGWSTEAFF
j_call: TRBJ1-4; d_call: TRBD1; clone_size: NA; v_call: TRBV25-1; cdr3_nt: TGTGCCAGCAGCCGGGACAGGGTGAATGAAAAACTGTTTTTT; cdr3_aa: CASSRDRVNEKLFF
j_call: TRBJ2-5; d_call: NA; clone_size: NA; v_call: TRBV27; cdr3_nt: TGTGCCAGCAGCTCTTCCGGGCGTAACCAAGAGACCCAGTACTTC; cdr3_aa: CASSSSGRNQETQYF
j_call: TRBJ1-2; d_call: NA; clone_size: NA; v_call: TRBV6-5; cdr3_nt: TGTGCCAGCAGTTACCGGGGGCCCTATGGCTACACCTTC; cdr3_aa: CASSYRGPYGYTF
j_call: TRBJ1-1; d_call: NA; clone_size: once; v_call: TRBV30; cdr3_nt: TGTGCCTGGAGTTGGGACAAGAACACTGAAGCTTTCTTT; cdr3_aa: CAWSWDKNTEAFF
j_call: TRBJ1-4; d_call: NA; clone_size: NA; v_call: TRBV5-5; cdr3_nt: TGTGCCAGCAGCCGGACAGTCCCTGCAACTAATGAAAAACTGTTTTTT; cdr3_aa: CASSRTVPATNEKLFF
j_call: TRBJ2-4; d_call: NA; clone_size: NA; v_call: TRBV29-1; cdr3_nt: TGCAGCGTTGGATTCGACGGACAGTCCAAAAACATTCAGTACTTC; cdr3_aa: CSVGFDGQSKNIQYF
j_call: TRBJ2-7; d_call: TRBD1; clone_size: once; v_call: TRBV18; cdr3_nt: TGTGCCAGCTCACCGATCGGGACAGGGCACAACGAGCAGTACTTC; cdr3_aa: CASSPIGTGHNEQYF
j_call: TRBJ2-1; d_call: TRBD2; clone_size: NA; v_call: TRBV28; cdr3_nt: TGTGCCAGCACTAGTACTAGCGGGGGCTCCTACAATGAGCAGTTCTTC; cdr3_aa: CASTSTSGGSYNEQFF
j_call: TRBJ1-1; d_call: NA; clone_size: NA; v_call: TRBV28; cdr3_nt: TGTGCCAGCAGTTATGGAGGGGTGAACACTGAAGCTTTCTTT; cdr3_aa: CASSYGGVNTEAFF
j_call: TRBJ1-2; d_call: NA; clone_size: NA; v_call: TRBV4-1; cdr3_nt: TGCGCCAGCAGCCAAGGTGCATCGGGGTTTAACTATGGCTACACCTTC; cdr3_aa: CASSQGASGFNYGYTF
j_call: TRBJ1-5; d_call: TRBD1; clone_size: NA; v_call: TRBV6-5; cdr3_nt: TGTGCCAGCAGGGCGGACAGGGTGAATCAGCCCCAGCATTTT; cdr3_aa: CASRADRVNQPQHF
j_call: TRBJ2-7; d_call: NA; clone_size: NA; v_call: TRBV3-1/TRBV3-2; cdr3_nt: TGTGCCAGCAGCCAAGACCAGTTCTACGAGCAGTACTTC; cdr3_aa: CASSQDQFYEQYF
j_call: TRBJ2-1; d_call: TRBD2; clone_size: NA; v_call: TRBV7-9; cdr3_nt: TGTGCCAGCAGTTTACAAACTAGCGGGGGGTACAATGAGCAGTTCTTC; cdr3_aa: CASSLQTSGGYNEQFF
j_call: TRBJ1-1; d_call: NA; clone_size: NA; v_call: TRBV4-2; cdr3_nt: TGTGCCAGCAGCCAAGGGGGCGGGGGCACTGAAGCTTTCTTT; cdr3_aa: CASSQGGGGTEAFF